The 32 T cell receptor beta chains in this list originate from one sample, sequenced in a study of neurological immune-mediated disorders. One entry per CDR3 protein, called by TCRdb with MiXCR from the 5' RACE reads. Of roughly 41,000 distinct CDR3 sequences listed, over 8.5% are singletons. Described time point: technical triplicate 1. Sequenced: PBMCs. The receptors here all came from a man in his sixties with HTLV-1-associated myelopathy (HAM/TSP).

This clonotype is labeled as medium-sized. DNA for the CDR3: TGTGCCAGCAGTTACCCCTTTCGGGGGGAGCTGTTTTTT. Residues: CASSYPFRGELFF. This rearrangement joins TRBV6-2 or TRBV6-3 to TRBJ2-2, with no clear D. The CDR3 loop spans 13 amino acids. Per the germline V gene, CDR1 is MNHEY and CDR2 is SVGEGT. With 2 bases removed from V and 8 bases from J, the gap between germline ends came to 9 bases.

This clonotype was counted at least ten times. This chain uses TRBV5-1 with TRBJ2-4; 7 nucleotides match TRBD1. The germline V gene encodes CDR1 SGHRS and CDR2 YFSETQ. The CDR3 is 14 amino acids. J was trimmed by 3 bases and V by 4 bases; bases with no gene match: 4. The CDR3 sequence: CASSPGQIKNIQYF. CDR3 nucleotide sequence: TGCGCCAGCAGCCCGGGACAGATCAAAAACATTCAGTACTTC.

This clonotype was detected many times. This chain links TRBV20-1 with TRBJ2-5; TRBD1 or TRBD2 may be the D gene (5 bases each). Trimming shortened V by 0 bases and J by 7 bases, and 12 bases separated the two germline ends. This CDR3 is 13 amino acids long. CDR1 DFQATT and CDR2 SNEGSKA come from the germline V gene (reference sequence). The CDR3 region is CSARDPGPRTQYF. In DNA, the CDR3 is TGCAGTGCTAGAGATCCGGGGCCGAGGACCCAGTACTTC.

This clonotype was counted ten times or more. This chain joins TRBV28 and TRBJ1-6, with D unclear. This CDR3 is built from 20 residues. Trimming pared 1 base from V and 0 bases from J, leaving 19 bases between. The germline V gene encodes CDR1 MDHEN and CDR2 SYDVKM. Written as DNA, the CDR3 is TGTGCCAGCAGTTTATCAAGCCTTCTCCAGCCGTACTCCTATAATTCACCCCTCCACTTT. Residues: CASSLSSLLQPYSYNSPLHF. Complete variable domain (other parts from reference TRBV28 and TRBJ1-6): DVKVTQSSRYLVKRTGEKVFLECVQDMDHENMFWYRQDPGLGLRLIYFSYDVKMKEKGDIPEGYSVSREKKERFSLILESASTNQTSMYLCASSLSSLLQPYSYNSPLHFGNGTRLTVT.

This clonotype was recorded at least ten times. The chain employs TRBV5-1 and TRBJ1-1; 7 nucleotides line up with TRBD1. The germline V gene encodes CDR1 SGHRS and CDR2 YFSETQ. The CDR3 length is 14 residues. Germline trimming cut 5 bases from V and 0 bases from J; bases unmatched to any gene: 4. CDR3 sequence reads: CASRAGGMNTEAFF. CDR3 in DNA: TGCGCCAGCAGGGCAGGGGGGATGAACACTGAAGCTTTCTTT.

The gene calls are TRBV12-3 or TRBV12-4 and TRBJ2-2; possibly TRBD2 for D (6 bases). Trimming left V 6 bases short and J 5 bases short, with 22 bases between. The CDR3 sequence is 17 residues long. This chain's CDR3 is CASSPGGDRGWTGELFF. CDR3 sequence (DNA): TGTGCCAGCAGCCCCGGAGGGGACCGAGGCTGGACCGGGGAGCTGTTTTTT.

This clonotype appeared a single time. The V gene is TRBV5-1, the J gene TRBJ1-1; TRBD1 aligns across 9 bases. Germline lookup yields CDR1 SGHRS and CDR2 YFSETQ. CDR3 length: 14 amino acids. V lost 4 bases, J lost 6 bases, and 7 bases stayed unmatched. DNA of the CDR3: TGCGCCAGCAGCGAGGGACAGGGCGGCTCTGAAGCTTTCTTT. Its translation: CASSEGQGGSEAFF.

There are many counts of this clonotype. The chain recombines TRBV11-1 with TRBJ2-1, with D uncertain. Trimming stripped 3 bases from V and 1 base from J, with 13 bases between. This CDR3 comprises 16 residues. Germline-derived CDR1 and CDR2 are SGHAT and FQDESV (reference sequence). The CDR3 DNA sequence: TGTGCCAGCAGCTTGGACCGGGTACCTTCCTACAATGAGCAGTTCTTC. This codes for CASSLDRVPSYNEQFF.

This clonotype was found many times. CDR3 coding DNA: TGCAGTGCTAGGGTGACAGGGGGCTTAGAAAAACTGTTTTTT. Its translation: CSARVTGGLEKLFF. The chain links TRBV20-1 to TRBJ1-4, with TRBD1 matching 10 bases. The ends lost 3 bases at V and 8 bases at J; junction bases unmatched: 6. The CDR3 covers 14 residues. Looked up from germline, CDR1 is DFQATT and CDR2 is SNEGSKA (reference sequence).

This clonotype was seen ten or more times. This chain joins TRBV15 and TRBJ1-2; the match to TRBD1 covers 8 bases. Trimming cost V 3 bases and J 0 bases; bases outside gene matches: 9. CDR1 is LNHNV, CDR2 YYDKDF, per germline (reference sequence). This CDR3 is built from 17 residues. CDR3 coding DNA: TGTGCCACCAGCAGCCGACAGGGGAAACTAGCTAACTATGGCTACACCTTC. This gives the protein CATSSRQGKLANYGYTF.

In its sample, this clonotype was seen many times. DNA for the CDR3: TGCAGTGCCTCCGGGACAGGGGGCTACAATGAGCAGTTCTTC. It specifies CSASGTGGYNEQFF. The chain uses TRBV20-1 and TRBJ2-1; 11 positions agree with TRBD1. Trimming cost V 6 bases and J 3 bases; bases outside gene matches: 4. The CDR3 sequence is 14 residues long. Germline V CDR1 and CDR2: DFQATT, SNEGSKA (reference sequence).

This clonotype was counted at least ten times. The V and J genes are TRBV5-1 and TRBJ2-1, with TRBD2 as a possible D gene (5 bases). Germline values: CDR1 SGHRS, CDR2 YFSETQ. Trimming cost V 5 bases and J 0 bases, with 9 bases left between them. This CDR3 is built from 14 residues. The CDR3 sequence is CASRRSGSYNEQFF. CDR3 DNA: TGCGCCAGCAGAAGGAGCGGCTCCTACAATGAGCAGTTCTTC.

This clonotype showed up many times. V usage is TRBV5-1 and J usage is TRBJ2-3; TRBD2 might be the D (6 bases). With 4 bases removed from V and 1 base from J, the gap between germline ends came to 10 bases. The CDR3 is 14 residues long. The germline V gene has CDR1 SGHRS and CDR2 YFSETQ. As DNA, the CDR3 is TGCGCCAGCAGCCCGACTAGAGGCACAGATACGCAGTATTTT. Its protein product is CASSPTRGTDTQYF.

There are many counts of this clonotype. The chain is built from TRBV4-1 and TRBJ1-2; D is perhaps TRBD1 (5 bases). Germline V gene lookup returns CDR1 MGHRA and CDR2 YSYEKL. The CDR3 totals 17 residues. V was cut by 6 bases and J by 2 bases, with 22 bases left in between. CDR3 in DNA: TGCGCCAGCAGTCAGGGTGTAATTTCGAACACAAACTATGGCTACACCTTC. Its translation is CASSQGVISNTNYGYTF.

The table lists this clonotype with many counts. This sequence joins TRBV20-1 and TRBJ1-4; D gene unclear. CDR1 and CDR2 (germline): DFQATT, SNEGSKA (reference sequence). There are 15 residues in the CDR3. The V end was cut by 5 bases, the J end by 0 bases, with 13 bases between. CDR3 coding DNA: TGCAGTGCTTCCGGGAACTCTGCAACTAATGAAAAACTGTTTTTT. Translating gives CSASGNSATNEKLFF.

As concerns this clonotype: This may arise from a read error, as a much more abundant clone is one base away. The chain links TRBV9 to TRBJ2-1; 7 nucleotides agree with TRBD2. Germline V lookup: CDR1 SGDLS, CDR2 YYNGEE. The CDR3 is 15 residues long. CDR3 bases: TGTGACAGCAGCGTACGGCTAGCGGACTACAATGAGCAGTTCTTC. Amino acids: CDSSVRLADYNEQFF.

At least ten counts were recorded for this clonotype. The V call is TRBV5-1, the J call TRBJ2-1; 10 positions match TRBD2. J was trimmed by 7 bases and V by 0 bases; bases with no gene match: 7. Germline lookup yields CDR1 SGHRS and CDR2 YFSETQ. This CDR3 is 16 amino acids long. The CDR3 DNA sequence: TGCGCCAGCAGCTTGGCTCTAGCGGGAGAGAGGAATGAGCAGTTCTTC. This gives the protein CASSLALAGERNEQFF.

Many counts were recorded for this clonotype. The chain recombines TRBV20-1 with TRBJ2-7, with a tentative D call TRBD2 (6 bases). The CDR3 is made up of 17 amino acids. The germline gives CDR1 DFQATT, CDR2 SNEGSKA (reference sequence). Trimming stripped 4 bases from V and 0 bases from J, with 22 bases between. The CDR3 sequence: CSANLRGIAETSYEQYF. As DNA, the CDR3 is TGCAGTGCTAACCTGAGAGGGATAGCGGAGACCTCCTACGAGCAGTACTTC.

The CDR3 coding sequence is TGTGCCAGCAATCCAAACGGGAATGAGCAGTTCTTC. It translates to CASNPNGNEQFF. The chain combines TRBV2 with TRBJ2-1, with D hard to call. Trimming took 7 bases from V and 7 from J, leaving 11 bases between them. Germline V gene sequence: CDR1 SNHLY, CDR2 FYNNEI. The CDR3 covers 12 residues.

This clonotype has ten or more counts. The CDR3 region is CSVGLAGRGGNEQFF. The CDR3 DNA is TGCAGCGTAGGCCTAGCGGGCCGGGGGGGCAATGAGCAGTTCTTC. The chain couples TRBV29-1 to TRBJ2-1; 8 bases line up with TRBD2. Germline trimming cut 6 bases from V and 6 bases from J; bases unmatched to any gene: 13. The CDR3 totals 15 residues. The germline V gene has CDR1 SQVTM and CDR2 ANQGSEA.

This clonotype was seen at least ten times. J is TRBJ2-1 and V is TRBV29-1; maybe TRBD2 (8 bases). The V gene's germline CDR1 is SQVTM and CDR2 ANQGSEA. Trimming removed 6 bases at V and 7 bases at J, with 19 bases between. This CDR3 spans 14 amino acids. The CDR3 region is CSVGGDSIRNEQFF. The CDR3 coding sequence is TGCAGCGTCGGGGGGGACAGTATTCGGAATGAGCAGTTCTTC.

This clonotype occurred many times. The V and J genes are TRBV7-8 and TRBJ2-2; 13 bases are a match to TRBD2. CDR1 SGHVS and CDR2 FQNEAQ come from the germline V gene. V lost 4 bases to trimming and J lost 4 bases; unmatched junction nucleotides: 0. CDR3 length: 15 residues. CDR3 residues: CASSWTSGSTGELFF. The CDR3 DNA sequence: TGTGCCAGCAGCTGGACTAGCGGGAGCACCGGGGAGCTGTTTTTT.

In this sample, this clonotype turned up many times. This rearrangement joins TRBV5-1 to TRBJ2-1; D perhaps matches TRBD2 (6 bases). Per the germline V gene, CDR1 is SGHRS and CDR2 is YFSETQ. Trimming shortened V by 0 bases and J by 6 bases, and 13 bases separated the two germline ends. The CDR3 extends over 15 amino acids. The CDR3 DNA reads TGCGCCAGCAGCTTGGGACCTAGCGTTGGCAATGAGCAGTTCTTC. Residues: CASSLGPSVGNEQFF. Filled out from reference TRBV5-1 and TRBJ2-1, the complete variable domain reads KAGVTQTPRYLIKTRGQQVTLSCSPISGHRSVSWYQQTPGQGLQFLFEYFSETQRNKGNFPGRFSGRQFSNSRSEMNVSTLELGDSALYLCASSLGPSVGNEQFFGPGTRLTVL.

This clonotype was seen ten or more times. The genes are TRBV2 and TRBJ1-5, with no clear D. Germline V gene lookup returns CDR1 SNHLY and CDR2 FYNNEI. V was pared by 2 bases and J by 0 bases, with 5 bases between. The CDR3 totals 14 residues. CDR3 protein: CASSEMSSNQPQHF. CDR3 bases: TGTGCCAGCAGTGAAATGAGTAGCAATCAGCCCCAGCATTTT.

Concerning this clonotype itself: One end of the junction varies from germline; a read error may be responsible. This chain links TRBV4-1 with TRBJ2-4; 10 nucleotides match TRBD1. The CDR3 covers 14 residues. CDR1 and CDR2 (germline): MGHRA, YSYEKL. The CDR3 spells CASSQVEPGQGTFF. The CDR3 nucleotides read TGCGCCAGCAGCCAAGTAGAGCCGGGACAGGGGACTTTCTTC.

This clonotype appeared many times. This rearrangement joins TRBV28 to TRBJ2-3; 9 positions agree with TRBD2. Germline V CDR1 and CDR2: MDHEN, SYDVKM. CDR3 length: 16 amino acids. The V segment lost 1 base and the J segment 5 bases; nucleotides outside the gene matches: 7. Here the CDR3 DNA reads TGTGCCAGCAGTTTATTCGGGCTAGCGGGAAAAGATACGCAGTATTTT. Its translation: CASSLFGLAGKDTQYF.

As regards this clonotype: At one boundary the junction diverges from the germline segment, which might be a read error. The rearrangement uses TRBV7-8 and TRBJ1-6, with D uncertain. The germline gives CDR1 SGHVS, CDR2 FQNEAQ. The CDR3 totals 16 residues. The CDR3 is CANSFPPDPGLVALHF. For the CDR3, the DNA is TGTGCCAACAGCTTCCCTCCTGACCCTGGCCTTGTAGCCCTCCACTTT. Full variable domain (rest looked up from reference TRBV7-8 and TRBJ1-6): GAGVSQSPRYKVAKRGQDVALRCDPISGHVSLFWYQQALGQGPEFLTYFQNEAQLDKSGLPSDRFFAERPEGSVSTLKIQRTQQEDSAVYLCANSFPPDPGLVALHFGNGTRLTVT.

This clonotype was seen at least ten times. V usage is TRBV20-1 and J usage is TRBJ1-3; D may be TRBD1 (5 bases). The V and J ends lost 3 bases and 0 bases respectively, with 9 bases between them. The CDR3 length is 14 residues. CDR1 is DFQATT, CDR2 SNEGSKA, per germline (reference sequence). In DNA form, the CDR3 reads TGCAGTGCTAGGGGTGGGGCCTCTGGAAACACCATATATTTT. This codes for CSARGGASGNTIYF.

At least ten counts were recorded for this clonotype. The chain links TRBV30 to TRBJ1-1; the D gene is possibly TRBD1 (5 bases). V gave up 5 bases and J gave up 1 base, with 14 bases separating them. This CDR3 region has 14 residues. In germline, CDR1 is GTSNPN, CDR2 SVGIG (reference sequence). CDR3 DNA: TGTGCCTGGGCCGGGGGACTAGAGAACACTGAAGCTTTCTTT. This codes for CAWAGGLENTEAFF.

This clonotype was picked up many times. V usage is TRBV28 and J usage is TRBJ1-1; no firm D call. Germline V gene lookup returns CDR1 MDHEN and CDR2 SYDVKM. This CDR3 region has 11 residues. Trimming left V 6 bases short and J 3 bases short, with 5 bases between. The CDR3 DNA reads TGTGCCAGCAGGAGGTACACTGAAGCTTTCTTT. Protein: CASRRYTEAFF.

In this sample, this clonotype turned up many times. CDR3: CASSVSGTSGTDTQYF. The DNA for the CDR3 is TGCGCCAGCAGCGTCTCTGGGACTAGCGGAACAGATACGCAGTATTTT. The V gene is TRBV5-1, the J gene TRBJ2-3; the match to TRBD2 covers 11 bases. Germline CDR1 SGHRS, CDR2 YFSETQ. The CDR3 runs to 16 residues. The junction had 7 bases not matched to a gene; V was cut back by 4 bases and J by 3 bases. The variable domain in full, completed from reference TRBV5-1 and TRBJ2-3, reads KAGVTQTPRYLIKTRGQQVTLSCSPISGHRSVSWYQQTPGQGLQFLFEYFSETQRNKGNFPGRFSGRQFSNSRSEMNVSTLELGDSALYLCASSVSGTSGTDTQYFGPGTRLTVL.

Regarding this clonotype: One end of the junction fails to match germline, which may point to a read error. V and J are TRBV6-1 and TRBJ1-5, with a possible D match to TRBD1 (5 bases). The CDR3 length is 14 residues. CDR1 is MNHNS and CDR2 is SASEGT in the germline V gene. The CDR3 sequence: CASRAQGSNKPQNF. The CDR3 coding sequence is TGTGCCAGCAGGGCGCAGGGCAGCAATAAGCCCCAGAATTTT.